This T cell receptor (beta chain) is from a study of molecular identifiers for immune sequencing clone quantification. Study-wide background: RNA, taken in replicates from about 20,000 or 100,000 naive CD8 cells, was split five ways, with four sequenced.

V dropped 5 bases and J dropped 5 bases, with 9 bases sitting between them. Germline CDR1 and CDR2: SEHNR and FQNEAQ (reference sequence). The CDR3 extends over 12 amino acids. The sorting of naive CD8 T cells used the CD8+CD4-CCR7+CD45RA+ phenotype. This clonotype was observed at least ten times. Its antigen is undetermined. Previously described methods with listed TCR primers produced the bulk TCR libraries. TCRdb re-called the PCR reads through MiXCR, storing one row per CDR3 protein. This table holds over 600,000 distinct CDR3 sequences, roughly 21% found once. Study findings and constraints: Clones of above 20 RNA copies carried over 98% of effector molecules; in naive cells they carried under 1%.

This clonotype was obtained from a human donor in good health. Some libraries in this study had Jurkat cell RNA spiked in. Sample: naive CD8+ T cells from blood, with Jurkat cell RNA spiked in. Subset noted: FACS-sorted CD8+CD4-CCR7+CD45RA+ naive T cells. The rearrangement links TRBV7-9 to TRBJ1-2, with D uncertain. This CDR3 is CASSADLYGYTF. For the CDR3, the DNA is TGTGCCAGCAGCGCGGACCTATATGGCTACACCTTC.